A single sample is the source of the 25 T cell receptor beta chains below, sequenced in a study of response to subunit inactivated influenza vaccine. MiXCR was run by TCRdb on the RT-PCR reads, yielding one entry per CDR3 protein. Of 150,000 to 200,000 distinct CDR3 sequences detected, about a tenth appear once; the ten largest clones hold roughly 12%. The sequencing used non-naive T cells sorted from PBMCs, collected around seven weeks after vaccination. The receptors shown here come from a man aged 50-59 years who received an inactivated influenza vaccine.

This clonotype has only a few counts. The rearrangement uses TRBV4-1 and TRBJ2-6, with a tentative D call TRBD1 (6 bases). In germline, CDR1 is MGHRA, CDR2 YSYEKL. Trimming shortened V by 8 bases and J by 2 bases, and 13 bases separated the two germline ends. This CDR3 comprises 15 residues. The CDR3 DNA reads TGCGCCAGCGGACCAGGGGTTGCTGGGGCCAACGTCCTGACTTTC. It yields the protein CASGPGVAGANVLTF.

This clonotype appeared a few times. The CDR3 DNA is TGCGCCAGCAGCCAGGGGACAGGGGAAACCGGGGAGCTGTTTTTT. Translated: CASSQGTGETGELFF. The V gene is TRBV4-1, the J gene TRBJ2-2; 10 positions match TRBD1. V trimming: 3 bases; J trimming: 5 bases; junction bases outside the gene matches: 3. CDR1 is MGHRA, CDR2 YSYEKL, per germline. The CDR3 is 15 residues long.

The genes are TRBV10-3 and TRBJ2-3, with D perhaps matching TRBD1 (6 bases). The CDR3 loop spans 14 amino acids. The V gene lost 3 bases and the J gene lost 10 bases, with 17 bases spanning the gap. Germline loops: CDR1 ENHRY, CDR2 SYGVKD. CDR3 residues: CAISDGHKGGSQYF. The CDR3 region has the DNA TGTGCCATCAGTGATGGACACAAAGGGGGATCGCAGTATTTT.

A few counts support this clonotype. The J gene is TRBJ2-1, the V gene TRBV15; D possibly corresponds to TRBD2 (5 bases). V dropped 0 bases and J dropped 2 bases, with 8 bases sitting between them. Germline CDR1 and CDR2: LNHNV and YYDKDF (reference sequence). This CDR3 is built from 15 residues. The CDR3 protein is CATSREPGTYNEQFF. The CDR3 nucleotides read TGTGCCACCAGCAGAGAACCGGGGACCTACAATGAGCAGTTCTTC.

This clonotype showed up just a few times. The V and J genes are TRBV6-1 and TRBJ2-3; a weak D match, TRBD2 (7 bases). The CDR3 runs 16 residues. Germline CDR1 and CDR2: MNHNS and SASEGT. The V end was cut by 2 bases, the J end by 2 bases, with 14 bases between. The CDR3 region is CASSEWGGFNTDTQYF. In DNA form, the CDR3 reads TGTGCCAGCAGTGAATGGGGGGGCTTTAACACAGATACGCAGTATTTT.

The chain joins TRBV7-8 to TRBJ1-2; tentatively, D is TRBD1 (5 bases). The CDR3 runs to 14 residues. CDR1 is SGHVS, CDR2 FQNEAQ, per germline. V lost 2 bases to trimming and J lost 7 bases, with 14 bases between them. CDR3 in amino acids: CASSLRTSLAGYTF. CDR3 DNA: TGTGCCAGCAGCTTAAGGACAAGCCTGGCTGGCTACACCTTC.

The V and J genes are TRBV4-2 and TRBJ2-2, with 7 bases aligning to TRBD1. Germline CDR1 reads LGHNA; CDR2 reads YNFKEQ. Trimming at V came to 0 bases and at J to 5 bases, leaving 12 bases not matched to a gene. CDR3 length: 18 residues. CDR3 region: CASSQDDERGRGTGELFF. DNA of the CDR3: TGTGCCAGCAGCCAAGATGACGAGAGGGGGCGCGGGACCGGGGAGCTGTTTTTT.

This clonotype turned up a few times. The CDR3 sequence: CSARFLTKGYTF. The CDR3 nucleotides read TGCAGTGCTAGATTCTTGACAAAGGGCTACACCTTC. This sequence joins TRBV20-1 and TRBJ1-2; D remains unclear. V dropped 2 bases and J dropped 8 bases, with 12 bases sitting between them. Germline V gene sequence: CDR1 DFQATT, CDR2 SNEGSKA (reference sequence). CDR3 length: 12 residues.

The table lists this clonotype with many counts. V is TRBV12-3 or TRBV12-4 and J is TRBJ2-3, with TRBD2 matching 10 bases. The ends lost 6 bases at V and 2 bases at J; junction bases unmatched: 8. This CDR3 has 16 amino acids. The CDR3 sequence is CASSLSGGSSTDTQYF. The CDR3 coding sequence is TGTGCCAGCAGCCTTAGCGGGGGGTCATCCACAGATACGCAGTATTTT.

For this clonotype: Germline is not matched at one junction end, which may reflect a read error. The chain uses TRBV7-4 and TRBJ2-3; 11 bases are a match to TRBD2. The CDR3 consists of 17 residues. Per the germline V gene, CDR1 is SGHVT and CDR2 is SQSDAQ. The CDR3 DNA sequence: TGTGCCAGCAGCAAAACGCGGGGAACTAGCGGGAGAGATACGCAGTCTTTT. Amino acid sequence: CASSKTRGTSGRDTQSF.

The V gene is TRBV9, the J gene TRBJ2-7; D may match TRBD1 or TRBD2 (5 bases each). Germline V gives CDR1 SGDLS, CDR2 YYNGEE. V shed 4 bases and J shed 1 base, with 15 bases lying between them. This CDR3 spans 15 amino acids. The CDR3 loop is CASSSQGTASYEQYF. The DNA of the CDR3 is TGTGCCAGCAGCTCCCAAGGGACCGCTTCCTACGAGCAGTACTTC.

There are a few counts of this clonotype. The chain has TRBV4-1 and TRBJ2-7; maybe TRBD2 (5 bases). This CDR3 comprises 15 residues. Germline loops: CDR1 MGHRA, CDR2 YSYEKL. V was trimmed by 0 bases and J by 3 bases, leaving 12 bases between them. Written as DNA, the CDR3 is TGCGCCAGCAGCCAAGATCGGGGAGATTTCTACGAGCAGTACTTC. This gives the protein CASSQDRGDFYEQYF.

This clonotype was found many times. V gene TRBV5-1 combines with J gene TRBJ2-1; D perhaps matches TRBD1 (5 bases). Per the germline V gene, CDR1 is SGHRS and CDR2 is YFSETQ. The length of the CDR3 is 16 residues. V lost 0 bases and J 6 bases, leaving 16 bases between the germline ends. The CDR3 spells CASSLGQTSLLNEQFF. CDR3 DNA: TGCGCCAGCAGCTTGGGACAGACCTCCCTACTCAATGAGCAGTTCTTC.

The genes are TRBV3-1 and TRBJ1-1; TRBD1 is a possible D gene (5 bases). V lost 6 bases, J lost 0 bases, and 11 bases lay in between. The CDR3 has 14 amino acids. Germline loops: CDR1 LGHDT, CDR2 YNNKEL (reference sequence). CDR3 loop: CASSSGTLNTEAFF. CDR3 coding DNA: TGTGCCAGCAGTTCCGGGACCCTGAACACTGAAGCTTTCTTT. Together with reference TRBV3-1 and TRBJ1-1, the CDR3 gives the full variable domain: DTAVSQTPKYLVTQMGNDKSIKCEQNLGHDTMYWYKQDSKKFLKIMFSYNNKELIINETVPNRFSPKSPDKAHLNLHINSLELGDSAVYFCASSSGTLNTEAFFGQGTRLTVV.

This clonotype was recorded a few times. The genes are TRBV4-1 and TRBJ1-1, with 7 bases identical to TRBD1. Germline CDR1 and CDR2: MGHRA and YSYEKL. V lost 7 bases to trimming and J lost 1 base; unmatched junction nucleotides: 9. The CDR3 loop spans 15 amino acids. CDR3 sequence reads: CASNHPGQRNTEAFF. The CDR3 nucleotides are TGCGCCAGCAACCATCCGGGACAGAGGAACACTGAAGCTTTCTTT.

As to this clonotype: The junction and the germline gene differ at one end; a read error may be behind it. The V call is TRBV4-3, the J call TRBJ2-2, with 8 positions matching TRBD1. Germline-derived CDR1 and CDR2 are LGHNA and YSLEER. The CDR3 is 16 amino acids. CDR3 in amino acids: CASSQVQGAKTGELFF. The CDR3 DNA reads TGCGCCAGCAGCCAAGTTCAGGGGGCGAAGACCGGGGAGCTGTTTTTT.

The sample holds a few counts of this clonotype. The chain combines TRBV15 with TRBJ2-5; D tentatively reads TRBD1 or TRBD2 (6 bases each). This CDR3 is built from 18 residues. The V end was cut by 1 base, the J end by 2 bases, with 20 bases between. Germline assignment: CDR1 LNHNV and CDR2 YYDKDF (reference sequence). The CDR3 sequence is CATSRGYSWRDKQETQYF. Written as DNA, the CDR3 is TGTGCCACCAGCAGAGGGTATTCTTGGCGGGACAAGCAAGAGACCCAGTACTTC.

V usage is TRBV9 and J usage is TRBJ1-2; D is uncertain. The CDR3 runs to 13 residues. Germline V gene sequence: CDR1 SGDLS, CDR2 YYNGEE. V was pared by 0 bases and J by 1 base, with 4 bases between. The DNA of the CDR3 is TGTGCCAGCAGCGTAGACAGTAACTATGGCTACACCTTC. This translates into CASSVDSNYGYTF.

This clonotype was detected only a few times. V is TRBV27 and J is TRBJ1-1; maybe TRBD1 (6 bases). The ends were cut back, 5 bases at V and 11 bases at J, with 15 bases in the middle. The CDR3 covers 12 residues. CDR1 is MNHEY and CDR2 is SMNVEV in the germline V gene (reference sequence). CDR3 coding DNA: TGTGCCAGCAGTACGGCCAGGGGTAACGCTTTCTTT. Its translation: CASSTARGNAFF.

The CDR3, as DNA: TGCAGTGCTAGTGTCGGTAGCGGGAGGAAAAACAATGAGCAGTTCTTC. This codes for CSASVGSGRKNNEQFF. The chain has TRBV20-1 and TRBJ2-1; TRBD2 agrees at 10 bases. CDR1 and CDR2 from the germline V gene are DFQATT and SNEGSKA (reference sequence). After removal of 3 bases from V and 5 bases from J, the junction contained 10 bases not matched to a gene. The CDR3 length is 16 residues.

This clonotype was seen a handful of times. The chain couples TRBV20-1 to TRBJ1-6; D may be TRBD1 (6 bases). The V end was cut by 3 bases, the J end by 5 bases, with 11 bases between. This CDR3 spans 14 amino acids. The germline V gene has CDR1 DFQATT and CDR2 SNEGSKA (reference sequence). The CDR3 here is CSARMDRDNSPLHF. Written as DNA, the CDR3 is TGCAGTGCTAGGATGGACAGAGATAATTCACCCCTCCACTTT.

This clonotype turned up a few times. The rearrangement joins TRBV6-2 or TRBV6-3 to TRBJ2-5; TRBD2 might be the D (6 bases). V gave up 5 bases and J gave up 0 bases, with 7 bases separating them. Germline loops: CDR1 MNHEY, CDR2 SVGEGT. This CDR3 is built from 13 residues. CDR3 DNA: TGTGCCAGCAGTCGGGGGTACCAAGAGACCCAGTACTTC. This translates into CASSRGYQETQYF.

This clonotype was picked up a small number of times. The chain couples TRBV2 to TRBJ2-1; perhaps TRBD2 as D (5 bases). The ends were cut back, 7 bases at V and 7 bases at J, with 17 bases in the middle. The CDR3 is 14 amino acids. Germline CDR1 reads SNHLY; CDR2 reads FYNNEI. CDR3 sequence reads: CASMRSGLGNEQFF. The CDR3 nucleotides read TGTGCCAGCATGCGAAGCGGCCTGGGGAATGAGCAGTTCTTC. The full variable domain, rest sourced from reference TRBV2 and TRBJ2-1, is EPEVTQTPSHQVTQMGQEVILRCVPISNHLYFYWYRQILGQKVEFLVSFYNNEISEKSEIFDDQFSVERPDGSNFTLKIRSTKLEDSAMYFCASMRSGLGNEQFFGPGTRLTVL.

The gene calls are TRBV14 and TRBJ1-1; no firm D call. The CDR3 covers 14 residues. Trimming removed 0 bases at V and 0 bases at J, with 5 bases between. CDR1 is SGHDN and CDR2 is FVKESK in the germline V gene. As DNA, the CDR3 is TGTGCCAGCAGCCAAGATTACGTGAACACTGAAGCTTTCTTT. Translating gives CASSQDYVNTEAFF.

This clonotype was seen a handful of times. The chain recombines TRBV28 with TRBJ1-1, with D hard to call. Germline lookup yields CDR1 MDHEN and CDR2 SYDVKM. V was cut by 6 bases and J by 3 bases, with 5 bases left in between. The CDR3 has 11 amino acids. The CDR3 DNA sequence: TGTGCCAGCAGGAGGGACACTGAAGCTTTCTTT. Translation: CASRRDTEAFF.